These 32 T cell receptor beta chains came from one sample sequenced in a study of identical twins. TCRdb reprocessed the 5' RACE reads via MiXCR and lists one record per CDR3 protein. This sample carries about 210,000 distinct CDR3 sequences, roughly 9.4% of them seen once, and the ten largest clones take 5.1%. Sample: memory (CD45RO+) T cells sorted from blood. These receptors originate from a woman aged 18-29 years in good health.

This clonotype occurred a few times. This rearrangement joins TRBV3-1 to TRBJ2-3, with D possibly being TRBD2 (5 bases). The CDR3 sequence is 15 residues long. CDR1 and CDR2 (germline): LGHDT, YNNKEL (reference sequence). V lost 1 base, J lost 0 bases, and 8 bases lay in between. CDR3 nucleotide sequence: TGTGCCAGCAGCCAAGGCGGGCCTAGCACAGATACGCAGTATTTT. This translates into CASSQGGPSTDTQYF.

This clonotype was recorded a few times. The rearrangement uses TRBV9 and TRBJ2-1; 11 positions agree with TRBD2. Germline-derived CDR1 and CDR2 are SGDLS and YYNGEE. Trimming cost V 5 bases and J 10 bases; bases outside gene matches: 8. This CDR3 is built from 14 residues. CDR3 coding DNA: TGTGCCAGCAGTGGTGGGACTAGCGGCGCCGAGCAGTTCTTC. It encodes CASSGGTSGAEQFF. Filled out from reference TRBV9 and TRBJ2-1, the complete variable domain reads DSGVTQTPKHLITATGQRVTLRCSPRSGDLSVYWYQQSLDQGLQFLIQYYNGEERAKGNILERFSAQQFPDLHSELNLSSLELGDSALYFCASSGGTSGAEQFFGPGTRLTVL.

This clonotype was found many times. The V call is TRBV5-6, the J call TRBJ2-1; 13 positions agree with TRBD2. Germline trimming cut 3 bases from V and 4 bases from J; bases unmatched to any gene: 7. Germline values: CDR1 SGHDT, CDR2 YYEEEE. This CDR3 has 17 amino acids. CDR3 sequence (DNA): TGTGCCAGCAGCTCCTTAGGACTAGCGGGGGCATACAATGAGCAGTTCTTC. It codes for CASSSLGLAGAYNEQFF.

This clonotype was counted between two and nine times. The chain joins TRBV10-1 to TRBJ2-7, with 9 nucleotides matching TRBD1. V dropped 3 bases and J dropped 2; count of bases not matched to a gene: 5. CDR1 WNHNN and CDR2 SYGVQD come from the germline V gene (reference sequence). The CDR3 has 15 residues. The CDR3 loop reads CASSDPGTGTYEQYF. The CDR3, as DNA: TGCGCCAGCAGTGACCCCGGGACAGGGACCTACGAGCAGTACTTC.

The chain links TRBV6-5 to TRBJ1-1; perhaps TRBD1 as D (5 bases). V lost 0 bases and J lost 9, with 8 bases in between. The CDR3 extends over 12 amino acids. Germline-derived CDR1 and CDR2 are MNHEY and SVGAGI. CDR3 nucleotide sequence: TGTGCCAGCAGTTACTCAGGGGACCAAGCTTTCTTT. The encoded protein is CASSYSGDQAFF.

This clonotype was seen repeatedly, ten times or more. The chain couples TRBV12-3 or TRBV12-4 to TRBJ2-1; 10 nucleotides agree with TRBD1. J was trimmed by 3 bases and V by 3 bases; bases with no gene match: 2. This CDR3 comprises 15 residues. CDR3 nucleotides: TGTGCCAGCAGTTTGAGGGACAGGGGCTACAATGAGCAGTTCTTC. This sequence encodes CASSLRDRGYNEQFF.

This chain links TRBV20-1 with TRBJ2-3; 11 bases fit TRBD2. V dropped 3 bases and J dropped 2; count of bases not matched to a gene: 13. CDR1 DFQATT and CDR2 SNEGSKA come from the germline V gene (reference sequence). The CDR3 is 18 amino acids. The CDR3 is CSARGTSGYAEATDTQYF. The CDR3 DNA sequence: TGCAGTGCTAGGGGGACTAGCGGTTACGCCGAAGCCACAGATACGCAGTATTTT.

The rearrangement links TRBV11-2 to TRBJ1-6, with D hard to call. Trimming removed 5 bases from V and 10 bases from J, with 12 bases in between. This CDR3 has 13 amino acids. Germline V CDR1 and CDR2: SGHAT, FQNNGV. The CDR3 nucleotides are TGTGCCAGCAGCCTGGGGAGCCGCTCACCCCTCCACTTT. It translates to CASSLGSRSPLHF.

In this sample, this clonotype turned up many times. V and J are TRBV5-5 and TRBJ2-5; 7 bases align to TRBD2. The V gene end was trimmed by 3 bases and the J gene end by 10 bases; junction bases not matched to a gene: 3. CDR3 length equals 11 residues. Germline lookup yields CDR1 SGHKS and CDR2 YYEKEE (reference sequence). The CDR3 protein is CASSSAGDQYF. CDR3 DNA sequence: TGTGCCAGCAGCTCGGCGGGGGACCAGTACTTC.

J is TRBJ2-3 and V is TRBV5-1, with 12 bases identical to TRBD2. V shed 4 bases, J shed 4 bases, and the junction held 7 bases outside the gene matches. This CDR3 comprises 16 residues. The germline V gene encodes CDR1 SGHRS and CDR2 YFSETQ. The CDR3 is CASSKGLAGRADTQYF. The CDR3, as DNA: TGCGCCAGCAGCAAAGGACTAGCGGGGCGCGCAGATACGCAGTATTTT.

This clonotype was observed many times. The rearrangement uses TRBV12-3 or TRBV12-4 and TRBJ2-7; perhaps TRBD2 as D (6 bases). The CDR3 totals 13 residues. With 5 bases removed from V and 2 bases from J, the gap between germline ends came to 10 bases. CDR3 nucleotides: TGTGCCAGCAGTGCGGGACGGACCTACGAGCAGTACTTC. Translating gives CASSAGRTYEQYF.

The chain employs TRBV7-6 and TRBJ2-7; no clear D. Germline loops: CDR1 SGHVS, CDR2 FNYEAQ. Trimming stripped 7 bases from V and 1 base from J, with 14 bases between. CDR3 length: 14 amino acids. CDR3 sequence reads: CASTPQDGSYEQYF. In nucleotides, the CDR3 is TGTGCCAGCACCCCCCAGGACGGGTCCTACGAGCAGTACTTC. Full variable domain (rest looked up from reference TRBV7-6 and TRBJ2-7): GAGVSQSPRYKVTKRGQDVALRCDPISGHVSLYWYRQALGQGPEFLTYFNYEAQQDKSGLPNDRFSAERPEGSISTLTIQRTEQRDSAMYRCASTPQDGSYEQYFGPGTRLTVT.

The table lists this clonotype with a few counts. The chain has TRBV7-2 and TRBJ2-7, with TRBD2 as a possible D gene (6 bases). Per germline, CDR1 SGHTA and CDR2 FQGNSA. The CDR3 has 15 residues. V dropped 1 base and J dropped 4 bases, with 14 bases sitting between them. The CDR3 here is CASSLGGTAKYEQYF. As DNA, the CDR3 is TGTGCCAGCAGCTTAGGCGGGACTGCGAAATACGAGCAGTACTTC.

The J gene is TRBJ1-6, the V gene TRBV11-2, with D unresolved. The germline V gene has CDR1 SGHAT and CDR2 FQNNGV. V was pared by 5 bases and J by 10 bases, with 21 bases between. This CDR3 comprises 16 residues. In nucleotides, the CDR3 is TGTGCCAGCAGCCTGTTAGGAACCTCGGATGGCTCACCCCTCCACTTT. Translated, it gives CASSLLGTSDGSPLHF. Looking up the rest from reference TRBV11-2 and TRBJ1-6 gives the full variable domain: EAGVAQSPRYKIIEKRQSVAFWCNPISGHATLYWYQQILGQGPKLLIQFQNNGVVDDSQLPKDRFSAERLKGVDSTLKIQPAKLEDSAVYLCASSLLGTSDGSPLHFGNGTRLTVT.

This chain connects TRBV7-9 to TRBJ2-3; TRBD1 aligns across 9 bases. CDR1 and CDR2 (germline): SEHNR, FQNEAQ (reference sequence). CDR3 length equals 15 residues. Germline trimming cut 6 bases from V and 2 bases from J; bases unmatched to any gene: 6. CDR3 sequence: CASRPGTGPTDTQYF. CDR3 DNA sequence: TGTGCCAGCAGACCCGGGACAGGGCCCACAGATACGCAGTATTTT.

The chain is built from TRBV2 and TRBJ2-5, with D perhaps matching TRBD2 (7 bases). V was pared by 2 bases and J by 5 bases, with 12 bases between. Per the germline V gene, CDR1 is SNHLY and CDR2 is FYNNEI. The CDR3 extends over 14 amino acids. The CDR3 region is CASSELGRGETQYF. CDR3 sequence (DNA): TGTGCCAGCAGTGAATTGGGGAGGGGGGAGACCCAGTACTTC.

This clonotype turned up a few times. The chain is built from TRBV18 and TRBJ2-1, with 7 bases matching TRBD2. V shed 0 bases, J shed 5 bases, and the junction held 16 bases outside the gene matches. The CDR3 runs to 19 residues. Germline CDR1 reads KGHSH; CDR2 reads LQKENI. CDR3 sequence (DNA): TGTGCCAGCTCACCACCGATTGGCGGGGGATCTTTACCCCACAATGAGCAGTTCTTC. Protein sequence: CASSPPIGGGSLPHNEQFF.

The chain carries TRBV11-2 and TRBJ1-2; D gene unclear. Trimming stripped 1 base from V and 8 bases from J, with 8 bases between. The CDR3 extends over 12 amino acids. CDR1 is SGHAT and CDR2 is FQNNGV in the germline V gene. The CDR3 protein is CASSLVVGGYTF. As DNA, the CDR3 is TGTGCCAGCAGCTTAGTGGTAGGGGGCTACACCTTC.

The count of this clonotype is one. As DNA, the CDR3 is TGTGCCTGGAGTGTGGCGGAGACCCAGTACTTC. It codes for CAWSVAETQYF. The V call is TRBV30, the J call TRBJ2-5; no reliable D call. V shed 0 bases and J shed 5 bases, with 4 bases lying between them. This CDR3 region has 11 residues. CDR1 and CDR2 (germline): GTSNPN, SVGIG (reference sequence).

This clonotype has ten or more counts. The chain combines TRBV6-5 with TRBJ1-3; D gene ambiguous. The V gene's germline CDR1 is MNHEY and CDR2 SVGAGI. Trimming stripped 0 bases from V and 0 bases from J, with 9 bases between. The CDR3 covers 16 residues. The DNA for the CDR3 is TGTGCCAGCAGTTACTCTGGCACCAGCTCTGGAAACACCATATATTTT. It specifies CASSYSGTSSGNTIYF.

The chain joins TRBV20-1 to TRBJ2-3; 7 bases are a match to TRBD1. Germline trimming cut 3 bases from V and 5 bases from J; bases unmatched to any gene: 5. This CDR3 has 13 amino acids. Germline V lookup: CDR1 DFQATT, CDR2 SNEGSKA (reference sequence). Here the CDR3 DNA reads TGCAGTGCTAGCCAGACAGGGCGAGATACGCAGTATTTT. Its protein product is CSASQTGRDTQYF.

The chain links TRBV7-9 to TRBJ2-3; D is perhaps TRBD2 (6 bases). CDR3 length: 17 residues. CDR1 is SEHNR and CDR2 is FQNEAQ in the germline V gene (reference sequence). The V and J ends lost 0 bases and 0 bases respectively, with 13 bases between them. CDR3 residues: CASSLARLGPSTDTQYF. In DNA form, the CDR3 reads TGTGCCAGCAGCTTAGCCCGACTAGGGCCCAGCACAGATACGCAGTATTTT.

This clonotype was found a few times. The J gene is TRBJ2-5, the V gene TRBV20-1, with TRBD1 identical over 8 bases. V was clipped by 3 bases and J by 1 base; unmatched bases: 7. CDR3 size: 15 residues. The germline V gene encodes CDR1 DFQATT and CDR2 SNEGSKA (reference sequence). This CDR3 reads CSARVLDRGQETQYF. As DNA, the CDR3 is TGCAGTGCTAGGGTATTAGACAGGGGCCAAGAGACCCAGTACTTC.

The V and J genes are TRBV6-6 and TRBJ1-1; D is unresolved. The CDR3 totals 12 residues. Between the trimmed V and J ends, which lost 6 bases and 6 bases, there was a span of 11 bases. CDR1 is MNHNY, CDR2 SVGAGI, per germline (reference sequence). CDR3 residues: CASREDFPEAFF. The CDR3 nucleotides are TGTGCCAGCAGAGAGGATTTCCCTGAAGCTTTCTTT.

This clonotype was recorded at least ten times. The CDR3 loop reads CASSLVLAKDNEQFF. CDR3 nucleotides: TGCGCCAGCAGCTTGGTCCTAGCAAAGGACAATGAGCAGTTCTTC. This chain connects TRBV5-1 to TRBJ2-1; D possibly corresponds to TRBD2 (5 bases). V was shortened by 0 bases and J by 5 bases, with 12 bases between the two germline ends. Germline V gives CDR1 SGHRS, CDR2 YFSETQ. The CDR3 extends over 15 amino acids.

There are many counts of this clonotype. The J gene is TRBJ2-7, the V gene TRBV12-3 or TRBV12-4; the D gene is possibly TRBD2 (7 bases). The CDR3 extends over 15 amino acids. V was cut by 5 bases and J by 2 bases, with 16 bases left in between. The CDR3 loop is CASSEGTGGPYEQYF. CDR3 sequence (DNA): TGTGCCAGCAGTGAAGGGACCGGGGGGCCCTACGAGCAGTACTTC.

The V call is TRBV2, the J call TRBJ2-1; the match to TRBD2 covers 8 bases. The V segment lost 6 bases and the J segment 3 bases; nucleotides outside the gene matches: 4. The CDR3 sequence is 14 residues long. From germline, CDR1 is SNHLY and CDR2 FYNNEI. CDR3 sequence (DNA): TGTGCCAGCAGATTTAGCGGGGACTACAATGAGCAGTTCTTC. Translation gives CASRFSGDYNEQFF.

The table lists this clonotype with a count of one. This likely comes from a read error, as the CDR3 has no conserved phenylalanine or tryptophan at its end. The gene calls are TRBV7-2 and TRBJ1-6; the match to TRBD1 covers 9 bases. CDR3 length equals 16 residues. Germline V gene lookup returns CDR1 SGHTA and CDR2 FQGNSA. Trimming took 5 bases from V and 4 from J; bases not matched to a gene: 6. For the CDR3, the DNA is TGTGCCAGCAGCGTACAGGGGGCGAAGTATAATTCACCCCTCCACCTT. Protein product: CASSVQGAKYNSPLHL.

This clonotype was seen repeatedly, ten times or more. V gene TRBV10-3 combines with J gene TRBJ2-7; weak D call: TRBD1 (6 bases). Germline CDR1 ENHRY, CDR2 SYGVKD. This CDR3 has 16 amino acids. The V gene lost 0 bases and the J gene lost 0 bases, with 12 bases spanning the gap. The CDR3 coding sequence is TGTGCCATCAGTGAGTCGGGAGCGGACAGCTCCTACGAGCAGTACTTC. It yields the protein CAISESGADSSYEQYF.

This chain links TRBV18 with TRBJ1-1; 7 positions agree with TRBD1. This CDR3 is 15 amino acids long. Germline assignment: CDR1 KGHSH and CDR2 LQKENI. The junction had 3 bases not matched to a gene; V was cut back by 1 base and J by 1 base. The CDR3 DNA is TGTGCCAGCTCACCACGGACAGGCCAGAACACTGAAGCTTTCTTT. Its protein product is CASSPRTGQNTEAFF.

This clonotype has more than one count but fewer than ten. V is TRBV5-5 and J is TRBJ2-7; no clear D. Trimming cost V 0 bases and J 1 base, with 8 bases left between them. The CDR3 runs 14 residues. Germline CDR1 is SGHKS and CDR2 is YYEKEE (reference sequence). The CDR3, as DNA: TGTGCCAGCAGCTTGGAGTGGGGATCCTACGAGCAGTACTTC. Its translation is CASSLEWGSYEQYF.

Many counts were recorded for this clonotype. This chain connects TRBV29-1 to TRBJ1-4; D not certain. V was trimmed by 2 bases and J by 7 bases, leaving 14 bases between them. CDR1 SQVTM and CDR2 ANQGSEA come from the germline V gene. There are 14 residues in the CDR3. The chain's CDR3 is CSVESRSVGEKLFF. The DNA of the CDR3 is TGCAGCGTTGAAAGTAGGTCGGTCGGTGAAAAACTGTTTTTT.